This T cell receptor beta chain was recorded in a study of shared clonotypes between healthy human individuals. Study details: Per-donor plates numbered three CD4 naive, three CD4 memory, two CD8 naive and one CD8 memory.

With respect to this clone: This specimen includes other DNA sequences encoding the same CDR3.

CD45RO-negative cells were positively selected for CCR7, leaving out terminally differentiated effector memory CD45RA+ cells. V was trimmed by 2 bases and J by 2 bases, leaving 4 bases between them. The CDR3 extends over 13 amino acids. CDR1 and CDR2 from the germline V gene are SGHTA and FQGTGA. Genomic DNA belonging to each subset was distributed in equal measure over several immunoSEQ plates. Assay: immunoSEQ multiplex PCR; the TCRdb copy retains only in-frame clones and omits some. The sample shows over 2 million clones, 85% to 95% of them seen only once. The sequence was collected from a man between 18 and 35 years old in good health. The sample consisted of naive CD8+ T cells sorted from blood. V gene TRBV7-3 combines with J gene TRBJ2-1; D is undetermined. The CDR3 is CASSLGTYNEQFF. In DNA, the CDR3 is TGTGCCAGCAGCTTAGGCACCTACAATGAGCAGTTCTTC. The full variable domain, with the rest looked up from reference TRBV7-3 and TRBJ2-1, is GAGVSQTPSNKVTEKGKYVELRCDPISGHTALYWYRQSLGQGPEFLIYFQGTGAADDSGLPNDRFFAVRPEGSVSTLKIQRTERGDSAVYLCASSLGTYNEQFFGPGTRLTVL.